The next 32 T cell receptor beta chains were all read from a single sample in a study of T cell responses to AZD1222 COVID-19 vaccine. The data were produced by immunoSEQ multiplex PCR, yet TCRdb's version contains in-frame clones alone and is incomplete. The table has some 96,000 clones, approximately 88% seen once. Specimen: peripheral blood, collected 28 days after the second AZD1222 dose. These receptors were collected from an adult who received the AZD1222 COVID-19 vaccine.

This clone came up once. The chain is built from TRBV18 and TRBJ1-1; a possible D gene is TRBD1 (6 bases). This CDR3 has 13 residues. Trimming took off 5 bases at V and 5 bases at J, with 12 bases between the two ends. Germline V gives CDR1 KGHSH, CDR2 LQKENI. This CDR3 reads CASSRQAGTEAFF. The CDR3, as DNA: TGTGCCAGCTCAAGACAGGCCGGGACTGAAGCTTTCTTT.

The chain links TRBV6-5 to TRBJ1-1, with 8 bases identical to TRBD1. This CDR3 comprises 14 residues. CDR1 is MNHEY and CDR2 is SVGAGI in the germline V gene. V lost 5 bases, J lost 2 bases, and 4 bases stayed unmatched. The CDR3 DNA reads TGTGCCAGCAGTCGACAGGGGATTAACACTGAAGCTTTCTTT. This translates into CASSRQGINTEAFF.

This chain uses TRBV6-5 with TRBJ1-1; 7 nucleotides agree with TRBD1. Looked up from germline, CDR1 is MNHEY and CDR2 is SVGAGI. The V segment lost 6 bases and the J segment 1 base; nucleotides outside the gene matches: 8. CDR3 length: 15 amino acids. The CDR3 nucleotides are TGTGCCAGCAGACGACAGGGACGTACGAACACTGAAGCTTTCTTT. Residues: CASRRQGRTNTEAFF.

The table lists this clone with a few counts. This sequence joins TRBV15 and TRBJ1-2; TRBD1 is a possible D gene (5 bases). The germline gives CDR1 LNHNV, CDR2 YYDKDF (reference sequence). CDR3 size: 15 residues. Trimming stripped 0 bases from V and 8 bases from J, with 16 bases between. The CDR3 protein is CATSRDSGPHGGYTF. In DNA, the CDR3 is TGTGCCACCAGCAGAGATTCGGGACCCCATGGAGGCTACACCTTC.

The CDR3 DNA follows: TGTGCCAGCAGCTTAGTAGGGCAGACAATGAACACTGAAGCTTTCTTT. This encodes CASSLVGQTMNTEAFF. The rearrangement joins TRBV7-8 to TRBJ1-1; D is unclear. The V gene lost 1 base and the J gene lost 0 bases, with 12 bases spanning the gap. The CDR3 consists of 16 residues. The germline gives CDR1 SGHVS, CDR2 FQNEAQ.

In this sample, this clone turned up once. The chain couples TRBV19 to TRBJ1-6; D is undetermined. V shed 6 bases and J shed 0 bases, with 9 bases lying between them. This CDR3 is 15 amino acids long. The germline V gene has CDR1 LNHDA and CDR2 SQIVND (reference sequence). In DNA form, the CDR3 reads TGTGCCAGTAGGGACGACGGCTCCTATAATTCACCCCTCCACTTT. Residues: CASRDDGSYNSPLHF.

This sequence joins TRBV18 and TRBJ1-2; 7 bases are shared with TRBD1. The germline V gene encodes CDR1 KGHSH and CDR2 LQKENI. V gave up 3 bases and J gave up 7 bases; unmatched junction bases: 8. The CDR3 covers 14 residues. The CDR3 is CASSPTGNQVGYTF. CDR3 nucleotide sequence: TGTGCCAGCTCACCGACAGGGAATCAGGTTGGCTACACCTTC. Variable domain in full (rest from reference TRBV18 and TRBJ1-2): NAGVMQNPRHLVRRRGQEARLRCSPMKGHSHVYWYRQLPEEGLKFMVYLQKENIIDESGMPKERFSAEFPKEGPSILRIQQVVRGDSAAYFCASSPTGNQVGYTFGSGTRLTVV.

V usage is TRBV5-1 and J usage is TRBJ2-2, with TRBD2 matching over 9 bases. Germline CDR1 is SGHRS and CDR2 is YFSETQ. V shed 1 base, J shed 7 bases, and the junction held 8 bases outside the gene matches. The CDR3 covers 16 residues. CDR3 protein: CASSLIIAGEIGELFF. In DNA form, the CDR3 reads TGCGCCAGCAGCTTGATTATAGCGGGGGAGATCGGGGAGCTGTTTTTT.

The chain is built from TRBV6-5 and TRBJ1-2; TRBD1 matches 7 bases. Germline V CDR1 and CDR2: MNHEY, SVGAGI. V was pared by 5 bases and J by 5 bases, with 11 bases of the junction left unmatched. The CDR3 totals 15 residues. CDR3 nucleotides: TGTGCCAGCAGTCTACTCGGGACAGATTCTTATGGCTACACCTTC. This encodes CASSLLGTDSYGYTF.

The chain has TRBV7-2 and TRBJ2-3; D is uncertain. Trimming shortened V by 5 bases and J by 0 bases, and 12 bases separated the two germline ends. This CDR3 comprises 15 residues. Germline V gene sequence: CDR1 SGHTA, CDR2 FQGNSA. CDR3 loop: CASSPYQGSTDTQYF. CDR3 sequence (DNA): TGTGCCAGCAGCCCCTATCAAGGGAGCACAGATACGCAGTATTTT.

V and J are TRBV3-1 (or the pseudogene TRBV3-2) and TRBJ2-7; 10 bases are shared with TRBD2. This CDR3 region has 14 residues. The junction had 4 bases not matched to a gene; V was cut back by 4 bases and J by 4 bases. The germline gives CDR1 LGHDT, CDR2 YNNKEL (reference sequence). For the CDR3, the DNA is TGTGCCAGCAGCCCCCAGCGGGGGGGGTACGAGCAGTACTTC. This encodes CASSPQRGGYEQYF.

The genes are TRBV2 and TRBJ2-1, with no clear D. Looked up from germline, CDR1 is SNHLY and CDR2 is FYNNEI. Trimming pared 4 bases from V and 9 bases from J, leaving 16 bases between. The length of the CDR3 is 14 residues. The CDR3 DNA reads TGTGCCAGCAGTGCAGAGCGATCAGTTGGTGAGCAGTTCTTC. It codes for CASSAERSVGEQFF.

The V gene is TRBV29-1, the J gene TRBJ1-2; D might be TRBD1 (6 bases). V dropped 7 bases and J dropped 4 bases, with 13 bases sitting between them. Germline CDR1 reads SQVTM; CDR2 reads ANQGSEA. This CDR3 contains 12 residues. The DNA of the CDR3 is TGCAGCGACGGGGGGCAGGGCTATGGCTACACCTTC. It specifies CSDGGQGYGYTF. Looking up the rest from reference TRBV29-1 and TRBJ1-2 gives the full variable domain: SAVISQKPSRDICQRGTSLTIQCQVDSQVTMMFWYRQQPGQSLTLIATANQGSEATYESGFVIDKFPISRPNLTFSTLTVSNMSPEDSSIYLCSDGGQGYGYTFGSGTRLTVV.

In this sample, this clone turned up a few times. The chain combines TRBV7-9 with TRBJ2-7; no definite D call. This CDR3 contains 13 residues. V lost 4 bases, J lost 5 bases, and 12 bases lay in between. Germline CDR1 and CDR2: SEHNR and FQNEAQ (reference sequence). The CDR3 here is CASSSTENNEQYF. The CDR3 DNA sequence: TGTGCCAGCAGCTCCACAGAAAACAACGAGCAGTACTTC.

The chain couples TRBV4-1 to TRBJ2-1; TRBD2 aligns across 9 bases. J lost 4 bases, V lost 1 base, and 2 bases had no gene match. The CDR3 covers 15 residues. CDR1 and CDR2 from the germline V gene are MGHRA and YSYEKL. CDR3 amino acids: CASSQVLAGYNEQFF. The CDR3 coding sequence is TGCGCCAGCAGCCAAGTCCTAGCGGGGTACAATGAGCAGTTCTTC.

The chain has TRBV19 and TRBJ2-3, with D perhaps TRBD1 (6 bases). Germline-derived CDR1 and CDR2 are LNHDA and SQIVND (reference sequence). The V and J ends lost 0 bases and 1 base respectively, with 17 bases between them. The CDR3 loop spans 18 amino acids. This CDR3 is CASSIDWGSAGGTDTQYF. CDR3 nucleotide sequence: TGTGCCAGTAGTATAGATTGGGGTTCGGCAGGGGGCACAGATACGCAGTATTTT. Based on the CDR3 plus reference TRBV19 and TRBJ2-3, the full variable domain is DGGITQSPKYLFRKEGQNVTLSCEQNLNHDAMYWYRQDPGQGLRLIYYSQIVNDFQKGDIAEGYSVSREKKESFPLTVTSAQKNPTAFYLCASSIDWGSAGGTDTQYFGPGTRLTVL.

This sequence joins TRBV18 and TRBJ1-1; no definite D call. Per the germline V gene, CDR1 is KGHSH and CDR2 is LQKENI. V lost 0 bases to trimming and J lost 5 bases, with 10 bases between them. The CDR3 totals 14 residues. CDR3 sequence reads: CASSPPELRTEAFF. The CDR3 DNA sequence: TGTGCCAGCTCACCACCGGAACTTCGGACTGAAGCTTTCTTT.

The V gene is TRBV7-8, the J gene TRBJ2-1; maybe TRBD1 (6 bases). Between the trimmed V and J ends, which lost 5 bases and 9 bases, there was a span of 14 bases. Germline V gene lookup returns CDR1 SGHVS and CDR2 FQNEAQ. This CDR3 spans 13 amino acids. In nucleotides, the CDR3 is TGTGCCAGCAGCGGGGGCGGTTGGGCTGAGCAGTTCTTC. It translates to CASSGGGWAEQFF. Using reference TRBV7-8 and TRBJ2-1 for the parts outside the CDR3, the full variable domain is GAGVSQSPRYKVAKRGQDVALRCDPISGHVSLFWYQQALGQGPEFLTYFQNEAQLDKSGLPSDRFFAERPEGSVSTLKIQRTQQEDSAVYLCASSGGGWAEQFFGPGTRLTVL.

This clone was picked up one time. V and J are TRBV7-3 and TRBJ2-1; no clear D. CDR1 is SGHTA and CDR2 is FQGTGA in the germline V gene. The CDR3 extends over 15 amino acids. Trimming removed 1 base from V and 7 bases from J, with 14 bases in between. The CDR3, as DNA: TGTGCCAGCAGCTTAAGCCCTAACCTGGTGAATGAGCAGTTCTTC. This translates into CASSLSPNLVNEQFF. Together with reference TRBV7-3 and TRBJ2-1, the CDR3 gives the full variable domain: GAGVSQTPSNKVTEKGKYVELRCDPISGHTALYWYRQSLGQGPEFLIYFQGTGAADDSGLPNDRFFAVRPEGSVSTLKIQRTERGDSAVYLCASSLSPNLVNEQFFGPGTRLTVL.

This clone occurred once. This chain joins TRBV9 and TRBJ2-1, with D possibly matching TRBD2 (5 bases). CDR1 and CDR2 from the germline V gene are SGDLS and YYNGEE. V was pared by 1 base and J by 3 bases, with 11 bases between. CDR3 length equals 15 residues. The CDR3 region has the DNA TGTGCCAGCAGCGTATCCCAAGGACTCTACAATGAGCAGTTCTTC. Encoded protein: CASSVSQGLYNEQFF. Based on the CDR3 plus reference TRBV9 and TRBJ2-1, the full variable domain is DSGVTQTPKHLITATGQRVTLRCSPRSGDLSVYWYQQSLDQGLQFLIQYYNGEERAKGNILERFSAQQFPDLHSELNLSSLELGDSALYFCASSVSQGLYNEQFFGPGTRLTVL.

As to this clone: The junction departs from germline at one end; a sequencing error may be responsible. The rearrangement links TRBV11-3 to TRBJ2-1; D possibly corresponds to TRBD1 (6 bases). Looked up from germline, CDR1 is SGHNT and CDR2 is YENEEA. This CDR3 region has 12 residues. In DNA, the CDR3 is TGTGCCAGCAGCCTAGAGGGGGTGGAGCAGTTCTTC. This sequence encodes CASSLEGVEQFF. The full variable domain, its missing parts supplied by reference TRBV11-3 and TRBJ2-1, is EAGVVQSPRYKIIEKKQPVAFWCNPISGHNTLYWYLQNLGQGPELLIRYENEEAVDDSQLPKDRFSAERLKGVDSTLKIQPAELGDSAVYLCASSLEGVEQFFGPGTRLTVL.

The rearrangement links TRBV18 to TRBJ1-5, with 10 bases fitting TRBD1. The CDR3 sequence is 17 residues long. Trimming cost V 4 bases and J 5 bases; bases outside gene matches: 11. CDR1 KGHSH and CDR2 LQKENI come from the germline V gene. The CDR3 sequence: CASSLRQGALFDQPQHF. The DNA of the CDR3 is TGTGCCAGCTCACTTCGACAGGGGGCTCTGTTTGATCAGCCCCAGCATTTT.

The CDR3 region is CASSRSGENTGELFF. In DNA, the CDR3 is TGCGCCAGCAGCAGAAGCGGGGAGAACACCGGGGAGCTGTTTTTT. V is TRBV5-1 and J is TRBJ2-2, with 7 bases aligning to TRBD2. CDR3 length: 15 residues. With V trimmed by 4 bases and J by 1 base, 4 bases remained unmatched. Germline V gene lookup returns CDR1 SGHRS and CDR2 YFSETQ.

This clone turned up a few times. The J gene is TRBJ1-5, the V gene TRBV5-8; D is unresolved. CDR1 is SGHTS and CDR2 is YDEGEE in the germline V gene. V was shortened by 4 bases and J by 3 bases, with 17 bases between the two germline ends. The CDR3 has 16 residues. The chain's CDR3 is CASSPGVAEFNQPQHF. For the CDR3, the DNA is TGTGCCAGCAGCCCTGGAGTGGCGGAGTTCAATCAGCCCCAGCATTTT.

V usage is TRBV6-5 and J usage is TRBJ1-1; 7 nucleotides align to TRBD1. The V gene end was trimmed by 5 bases and the J gene end by 5 bases; junction bases not matched to a gene: 8. The CDR3 has 14 amino acids. Germline loops: CDR1 MNHEY, CDR2 SVGAGI. CDR3: CASSQKGAGTEAFF. The CDR3 nucleotides read TGTGCCAGCAGTCAAAAGGGGGCCGGGACTGAAGCTTTCTTT.

This rearrangement joins TRBV6-5 to TRBJ1-1; D call uncertain. The V end was cut by 2 bases, the J end by 1 base, with 14 bases between. The CDR3 consists of 16 residues. CDR1 is MNHEY, CDR2 SVGAGI, per germline. The CDR3 DNA reads TGTGCCAGCAGTTACGGCGGCGGCCGGAGGAACACTGAAGCTTTCTTT. This codes for CASSYGGGRRNTEAFF.

The genes are TRBV5-1 and TRBJ2-7, with D maybe TRBD1 (5 bases). The CDR3 extends over 16 amino acids. V was cut by 3 bases and J by 3 bases, with 19 bases left in between. Germline CDR1 and CDR2: SGHRS and YFSETQ. The CDR3, as DNA: TGCGCCAGCAGCTCCTTCTATTGGGGCAGTTTCTACGAGCAGTACTTC. Its protein is CASSSFYWGSFYEQYF.

The CDR3 region has the DNA TGTGCCAGCAGCCTGAAGACCAAAGCGGGGGCCGAGTTTGCAGATACGCAGTATTTT. Translation: CASSLKTKAGAEFADTQYF. The chain recombines TRBV4-2 with TRBJ2-3, with 8 bases lining up with TRBD2. V trimming: 4 bases; J trimming: 4 bases; junction bases outside the gene matches: 19. Germline V gene lookup returns CDR1 LGHNA and CDR2 YNFKEQ. The CDR3 length is 19 residues.

This clone has just a few counts. The chain recombines TRBV7-2 with TRBJ2-7; 8 bases line up with TRBD2. V lost 7 bases to trimming and J lost 2 bases; unmatched junction nucleotides: 4. This CDR3 spans 13 amino acids. In germline, CDR1 is SGHTA, CDR2 FQGNSA. The CDR3 nucleotides read TGTGCCAGCACCTCTAGCGGGCCCTACGAGCAGTACTTC. Encoded protein: CASTSSGPYEQYF.

This clone occurred a few times. The J gene is TRBJ1-5, the V gene TRBV18, with D possibly TRBD1 on 6 matching bases. V was trimmed by 3 bases and J by 3 bases, leaving 12 bases between them. Germline V gene sequence: CDR1 KGHSH, CDR2 LQKENI. The CDR3 is 15 amino acids. The CDR3 DNA sequence: TGTGCCAGCTCACCTCTACAGGGTGACAATCAGCCCCAGCATTTT. Its translation: CASSPLQGDNQPQHF.

The chain couples TRBV7-2 to TRBJ1-2; the match to TRBD1 covers 7 bases. V dropped 5 bases and J dropped 6; count of bases not matched to a gene: 12. Germline V gives CDR1 SGHTA, CDR2 FQGNSA. The CDR3 has 15 residues. CDR3 loop: CASSPQQGRLDGYTF. In DNA form, the CDR3 reads TGTGCCAGCAGCCCGCAACAGGGGCGCTTGGATGGCTACACCTTC.

This clone was picked up one time. The V gene is TRBV5-6, the J gene TRBJ1-2; 7 positions match TRBD1. V shed 1 base and J 6 bases; nucleotides not matched to a gene: 6. The germline V gene has CDR1 SGHDT and CDR2 YYEEEE. This CDR3 is 14 amino acids long. The CDR3 DNA follows: TGTGCCAGCAGCTTGTGGAGGGGGCTCGATGGCTACACCTTC. Amino acids: CASSLWRGLDGYTF.